This T cell receptor (beta chain) was found in a study of blood T cell repertoires in COVID-19. The authors' processing: Quantification of nucleated cells was approximated via reference gene primer amplification. Sequencing was performed with immunoSEQ multiplex PCR; in TCRdb, only in-frame clones are kept and a portion is missing. That table supplies the V and J calls and clone size; D and trimming were determined from the DNA. Of approximately 350,000 clones listed, about 88% are singletons. The V gene's germline CDR1 is LGHNA and CDR2 YNFKEQ. V lost 4 bases, J lost 4 bases, and 15 bases lay in between. The CDR3 consists of 15 residues. This clone was recorded once.

The V call is TRBV4-2, the J call TRBJ2-3, with D maybe TRBD2 (5 bases). This receptor was taken from a woman between 55 and 75 years old with COVID-19, enrolled during active disease. The sample taken for sequencing was peripheral blood. The CDR3 is CASSPPGLGADTQYF. The CDR3 region has the DNA TGTGCCAGCAGCCCCCCAGGACTTGGGGCAGATACGCAGTATTTT.